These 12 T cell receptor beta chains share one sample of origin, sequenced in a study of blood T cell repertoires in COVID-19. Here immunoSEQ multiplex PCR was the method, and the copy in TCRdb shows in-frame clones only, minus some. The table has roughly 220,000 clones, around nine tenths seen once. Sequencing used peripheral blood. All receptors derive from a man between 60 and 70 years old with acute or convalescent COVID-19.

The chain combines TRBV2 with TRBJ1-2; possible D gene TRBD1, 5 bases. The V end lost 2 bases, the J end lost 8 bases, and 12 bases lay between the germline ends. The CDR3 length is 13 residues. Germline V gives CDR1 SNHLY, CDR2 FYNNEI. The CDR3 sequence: CASSEIGRGGYTF. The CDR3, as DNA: TGTGCCAGCAGTGAAATAGGGAGGGGAGGCTACACCTTC.

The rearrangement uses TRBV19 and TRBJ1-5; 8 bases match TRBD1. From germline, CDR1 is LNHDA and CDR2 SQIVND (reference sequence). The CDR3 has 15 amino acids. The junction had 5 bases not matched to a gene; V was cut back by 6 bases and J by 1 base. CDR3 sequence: CASRSGQASNQPQHF. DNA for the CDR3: TGTGCCAGTAGGTCGGGACAGGCCAGCAATCAGCCCCAGCATTTT.

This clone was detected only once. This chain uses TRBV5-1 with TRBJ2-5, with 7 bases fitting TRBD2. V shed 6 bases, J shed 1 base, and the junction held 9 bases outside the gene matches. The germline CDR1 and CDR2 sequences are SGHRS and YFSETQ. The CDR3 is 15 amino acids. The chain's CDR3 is CASTTAGNSQETQYF. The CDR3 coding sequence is TGCGCCAGCACCACAGCGGGGAACTCCCAAGAGACCCAGTACTTC.

The DNA of the CDR3 is TGTGCCACCAGTGACCCCCGGACAGGGAACACCGGGGAGCTGTTTTTT. Translation gives CATSDPRTGNTGELFF. The J gene is TRBJ2-2, the V gene TRBV24-1; TRBD1 matches 7 bases. Unmatched junction bases numbered 5, after V lost 4 bases and J lost 1 base. Germline V gene data show CDR1 as KGHDR and CDR2 as SFDVKD. The CDR3 extends over 16 amino acids.

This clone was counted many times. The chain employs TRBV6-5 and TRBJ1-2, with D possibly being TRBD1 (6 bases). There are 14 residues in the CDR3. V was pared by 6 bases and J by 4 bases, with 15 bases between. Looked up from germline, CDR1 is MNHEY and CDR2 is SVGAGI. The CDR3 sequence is CASRGQGKAYGYTF. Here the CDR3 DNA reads TGTGCCAGCAGGGGCCAGGGGAAGGCCTATGGCTACACCTTC.

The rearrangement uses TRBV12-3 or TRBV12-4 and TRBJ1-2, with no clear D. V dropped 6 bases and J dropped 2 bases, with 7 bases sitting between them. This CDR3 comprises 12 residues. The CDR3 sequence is CASSTTNYGYTF. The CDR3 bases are TGTGCCAGCAGCACAACGAACTATGGCTACACCTTC.

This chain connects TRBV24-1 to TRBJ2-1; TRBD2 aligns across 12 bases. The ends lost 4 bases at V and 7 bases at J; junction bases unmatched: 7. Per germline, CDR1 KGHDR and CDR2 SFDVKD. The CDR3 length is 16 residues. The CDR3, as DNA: TGTGCCACCAGTGACGCACTAGCGGGGGGAGTAAATGAGCAGTTCTTC. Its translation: CATSDALAGGVNEQFF.

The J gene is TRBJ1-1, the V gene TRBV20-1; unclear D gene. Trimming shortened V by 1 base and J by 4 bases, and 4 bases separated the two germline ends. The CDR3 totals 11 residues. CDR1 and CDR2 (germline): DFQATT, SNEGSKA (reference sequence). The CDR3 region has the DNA TGCAGTGCTAGAGGGCTCACTGAAGCTTTCTTT. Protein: CSARGLTEAFF.

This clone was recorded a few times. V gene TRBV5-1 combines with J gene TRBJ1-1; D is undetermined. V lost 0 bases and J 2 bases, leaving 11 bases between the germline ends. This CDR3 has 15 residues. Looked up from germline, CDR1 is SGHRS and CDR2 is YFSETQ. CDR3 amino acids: CASSLDGRPNTEAFF. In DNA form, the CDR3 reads TGCGCCAGCAGCTTGGATGGGCGCCCTAACACTGAAGCTTTCTTT.

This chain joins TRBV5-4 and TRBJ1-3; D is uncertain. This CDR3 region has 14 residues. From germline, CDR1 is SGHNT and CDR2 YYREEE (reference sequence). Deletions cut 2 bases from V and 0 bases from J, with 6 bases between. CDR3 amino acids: CASSFDSSGNTIYF. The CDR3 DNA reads TGTGCCAGCAGCTTTGATAGCTCTGGAAACACCATATATTTT.

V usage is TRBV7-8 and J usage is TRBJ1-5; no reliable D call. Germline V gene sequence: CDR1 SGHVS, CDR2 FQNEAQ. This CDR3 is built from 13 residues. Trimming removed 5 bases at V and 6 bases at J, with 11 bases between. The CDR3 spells CASSLREGQPQHF. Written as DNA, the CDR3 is TGTGCCAGCAGCCTAAGGGAGGGTCAGCCCCAGCATTTT.

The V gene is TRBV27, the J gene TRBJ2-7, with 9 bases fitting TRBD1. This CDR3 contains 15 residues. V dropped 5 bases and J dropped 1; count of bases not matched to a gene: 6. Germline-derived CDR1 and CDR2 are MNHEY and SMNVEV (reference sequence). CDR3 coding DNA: TGTGCCAGCAGTATACGGACAGGGGTTTCCTACGAGCAGTACTTC. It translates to CASSIRTGVSYEQYF.